This TCR beta chain is drawn from a study of blood T cell repertoires in COVID-19. Authors' data handling: Nucleated cell counts were estimated from reference gene primer amplification. The assay was immunoSEQ multiplex PCR, and TCRdb's table has in-frame clones only and misses some. From that table come the V and J calls and clone size; the DNA was used to work out D and trimming. The data hold roughly 99,000 clones, with about 86% observed a single time. V dropped 7 bases and J dropped 3 bases, with 6 bases sitting between them. Germline-derived CDR1 and CDR2 are SEHNR and FQNEAQ (reference sequence). The CDR3 spans 11 residues. Seattle's enrolled individuals joined amid active infection and were then monitored longitudinally.

The source of this sequence is a man aged 50 or older with COVID-19, enrolled during active disease. V usage is TRBV7-9 and J usage is TRBJ1-1; D remains ambiguous. The specimen sequenced was peripheral blood. DNA for the CDR3: TGTGCCAGCATTAGATACACTGAAGCTTTCTTT. Amino acids: CASIRYTEAFF.